What follows are 10 T cell receptor beta chains derived from one specimen sequenced in a study of CD8+ T cells in alopecia areata. Investigators isolated RNA and reverse transcribed it into cDNA to act as the sequencing template. Measured with immunoSEQ multiplex PCR; TCRdb has only the in-frame clones, and not every one. The repertoire holds about 210,000 clones, 40% to 45% seen once, with 2.6% in the top ten. Treatment denoted: oral pan-JAK inhibitor, 5-10 mg twice daily. The material was CD4+ T cells sorted from blood, obtained at approximately week 36, from a patient treated with tofacitinib. All receptors come from a human donor with alopecia areata.

The chain employs TRBV29-1 and TRBJ2-5; maybe TRBD2 (5 bases). Per germline, CDR1 SQVTM and CDR2 ANQGSEA. The CDR3 spans 13 residues. Trimming removed 6 bases at V and 5 bases at J, with 16 bases between. The CDR3, as DNA: TGCAGCGTCGCATTAGCGTTGGGGGAGACCCAGTACTTC. It encodes CSVALALGETQYF.

The chain carries TRBV9 and TRBJ2-5, with D perhaps TRBD1 or TRBD2 (5 bases each). The CDR3 spans 14 residues. V was pared by 1 base and J by 4 bases, with 11 bases between. The V gene's germline CDR1 is SGDLS and CDR2 YYNGEE. In nucleotides, the CDR3 is TGTGCCAGCAGCGTAAGAGGGGACGGAGAGACCCAGTACTTC. Residues: CASSVRGDGETQYF.

This clone was seen only once. The same CDR3 arises from other DNA sequences in this sample as well. The rearrangement uses TRBV5-1 and TRBJ2-3; D gene ambiguous. The CDR3 runs to 14 residues. With 0 bases removed from V and 1 base from J, the gap between germline ends came to 6 bases. CDR1 and CDR2 from the germline V gene are SGHRS and YFSETQ. The CDR3 DNA reads TGCGCCAGCAGCTTGGGTAGGGGCACAGATACGCAGTATTTT. This codes for CASSLGRGTDTQYF. Combining the CDR3 with reference TRBV5-1 and TRBJ2-3 gives the whole variable domain KAGVTQTPRYLIKTRGQQVTLSCSPISGHRSVSWYQQTPGQGLQFLFEYFSETQRNKGNFPGRFSGRQFSNSRSEMNVSTLELGDSALYLCASSLGRGTDTQYFGPGTRLTVL.

The V call is TRBV2, the J call TRBJ2-7, with TRBD1 matching 10 bases. Germline values: CDR1 SNHLY, CDR2 FYNNEI. The junction had 9 bases not matched to a gene; V was cut back by 8 bases and J by 2 bases. This CDR3 has 15 amino acids. The CDR3 protein is CASGQGDRITYEQYF. The DNA for the CDR3 is TGTGCCAGCGGACAGGGGGACAGAATAACCTACGAGCAGTACTTC.

The J gene is TRBJ2-2, the V gene TRBV5-1, with 8 bases matching TRBD1. Germline V gene lookup returns CDR1 SGHRS and CDR2 YFSETQ. With V trimmed by 4 bases and J by 4 bases, 9 bases remained unmatched. The length of the CDR3 is 16 residues. The CDR3 is CASSVTGAPGTGELFF. CDR3 DNA sequence: TGCGCCAGCAGCGTGACAGGGGCGCCCGGCACCGGGGAGCTGTTTTTT.

V and J are TRBV27 and TRBJ2-1; 11 positions match TRBD1. J gave up 9 bases and V 10 bases, and 11 bases lay outside the gene matches. The germline CDR1 and CDR2 sequences are MNHEY and SMNVEV (reference sequence). The CDR3 has 14 amino acids. The CDR3 DNA is TGTGCCACCCCGGGACAGGGGGTCCCAATTGAGCAGTTCTTC. It is translated as CATPGQGVPIEQFF.

The chain combines TRBV5-5 with TRBJ1-5, with a weak D call TRBD1 (5 bases). Germline lookup yields CDR1 SGHKS and CDR2 YYEKEE (reference sequence). The germline V and J ends were trimmed by 4 bases and 3 bases, with 14 bases remaining between them. The CDR3 has 15 residues. In DNA, the CDR3 is TGTGCCAGCAGCCACTCCGGGACCGCCAATCAGCCCCAGCATTTT. This codes for CASSHSGTANQPQHF.

The J gene is TRBJ1-3, the V gene TRBV9; D gene ambiguous. The CDR3 length is 16 residues. CDR1 and CDR2 from the germline V gene are SGDLS and YYNGEE. V gave up 4 bases and J gave up 4 bases, with 18 bases separating them. The CDR3 DNA reads TGTGCCAGCAGCCCCACTGCTCTGCGCGTCGGAAACACCATATATTTT. This codes for CASSPTALRVGNTIYF.

V and J are TRBV7-2 and TRBJ2-1, with TRBD2 matching over 12 bases. Unmatched junction bases numbered 6, after V lost 5 bases and J lost 7 bases. The CDR3 contains 15 residues. Germline V gene lookup returns CDR1 SGHTA and CDR2 FQGNSA. The CDR3 bases are TGTGCCAGCAGCAAACCAGGGACTAGCGGGAATGAGCAGTTCTTC. Its translation is CASSKPGTSGNEQFF.

This clone showed up just a few times. V and J are TRBV7-2 and TRBJ2-1, with a tentative D call TRBD2 (6 bases). This CDR3 comprises 15 residues. Germline V CDR1 and CDR2: SGHTA, FQGNSA. The V end lost 4 bases, the J end lost 7 bases, and 17 bases lay between the germline ends. CDR3 amino acids: CASSSERLGGNEQFF. Written as DNA, the CDR3 is TGTGCCAGCAGCTCAGAGAGACTAGGAGGGAATGAGCAGTTCTTC.